One and the same sample provided the 17 T cell receptor beta chains below, sequenced in a study of blood T cell repertoires in COVID-19. The table came from immunoSEQ multiplex PCR; TCRdb's copy has only in-frame clones and leaves some out. Of about 88,000 clones in the sample, approximately 90% were seen once. Input material: peripheral blood. The receptors were gathered from a man in his sixties with acute or convalescent COVID-19.

The chain links TRBV7-8 to TRBJ2-5; 7 bases match TRBD1. Germline CDR1 SGHVS, CDR2 FQNEAQ. The CDR3 is 15 amino acids. After removal of 1 base from V and 6 bases from J, the junction contained 8 bases not matched to a gene. The CDR3 region is CASSLGSGGGKTQYF. CDR3 bases: TGTGCCAGCAGCTTAGGGTCAGGGGGTGGGAAGACCCAGTACTTC.

The rearrangement links TRBV4-2 to TRBJ2-1, with D possibly TRBD2 on 5 matching bases. V lost 4 bases, J lost 9 bases, and 10 bases lay in between. Germline CDR1 and CDR2: LGHNA and YNFKEQ. This CDR3 region has 12 residues. CDR3 loop: CASSLGGPEQFF. CDR3 bases: TGTGCCAGCAGCCTCGGAGGTCCTGAGCAGTTCTTC.

The rearrangement uses TRBV5-5 and TRBJ1-3, with 7 nucleotides matching TRBD1. This CDR3 comprises 17 residues. V was pared by 5 bases and J by 4 bases, with 15 bases of the junction left unmatched. The V gene's germline CDR1 is SGHKS and CDR2 YYEKEE (reference sequence). DNA of the CDR3: TGTGCCAGCAGTTCATCCGGGACAGAACGCGCGGGAAACACCATATATTTT. Protein product: CASSSSGTERAGNTIYF.

The chain links TRBV7-8 to TRBJ2-2; no definite D call. Germline V gene lookup returns CDR1 SGHVS and CDR2 FQNEAQ. Trimming cost V 8 bases and J 1 base, with 8 bases left between them. The CDR3 has 13 amino acids. CDR3 nucleotides: TGTGCCAGCTTATGGCAGAACACCGGGGAGCTGTTTTTT. This encodes CASLWQNTGELFF.

The chain employs TRBV7-2 and TRBJ2-3, with TRBD2 identical over 7 bases. V was clipped by 1 base and J by 6 bases; unmatched bases: 10. The CDR3 is 16 residues long. Germline V gives CDR1 SGHTA, CDR2 FQGNSA. CDR3: CASSLDSGGSFDTQYF. The DNA of the CDR3 is TGTGCCAGCAGCTTAGATTCGGGCGGGAGTTTTGATACGCAGTATTTT.

This clone was seen a single time. V gene TRBV27 combines with J gene TRBJ2-7; D perhaps matches TRBD2 (6 bases). CDR3 length: 13 residues. Germline assignment: CDR1 MNHEY and CDR2 SMNVEV (reference sequence). The V and J ends lost 10 bases and 3 bases respectively, with 16 bases between them. The CDR3 loop reads CATAEGILYEQYF. In DNA form, the CDR3 reads TGTGCCACCGCGGAGGGGATCCTCTACGAGCAGTACTTC.

V usage is TRBV5-1 and J usage is TRBJ1-1, with D possibly being TRBD1 (5 bases). Between the trimmed V and J ends, which lost 0 bases and 4 bases, there was a span of 7 bases. This CDR3 is 13 amino acids long. The germline V gene encodes CDR1 SGHRS and CDR2 YFSETQ. For the CDR3, the DNA is TGCGCCAGCAGCTTGGCAGGGTTCACTGAAGCTTTCTTT. It specifies CASSLAGFTEAFF.

This clone was picked up one time. The chain joins TRBV5-4 to TRBJ2-3, with D perhaps matching TRBD2 (6 bases). Germline loops: CDR1 SGHNT, CDR2 YYREEE (reference sequence). CDR3 length: 14 amino acids. The CDR3 bases are TGTGCTGCCGGGTCCCGGGAGATCACAGATACGCAGTATTTT. Translated, it gives CAAGSREITDTQYF. The whole variable domain, remainder taken from reference TRBV5-4 and TRBJ2-3, is ETGVTQSPTHLIKTRGQQVTLRCSSQSGHNTVSWYQQALGQGPQFIFQYYREEENGRGNFPPRFSGLQFPNYSSELNVNALELDDSALYLCAAGSREITDTQYFGPGTRLTVL.

The rearrangement uses TRBV7-2 and TRBJ2-3; 8 bases match TRBD1. Per the germline V gene, CDR1 is SGHTA and CDR2 is FQGNSA. There are 18 residues in the CDR3. V dropped 7 bases and J dropped 7; count of bases not matched to a gene: 22. CDR3 in amino acids: CASTIRGTPGQARYTQYF. CDR3 bases: TGTGCCAGCACCATCCGGGGGACACCGGGACAGGCGAGGTATACGCAGTATTTT.

The chain carries TRBV7-8 and TRBJ2-3, with a possible D match to TRBD2 (6 bases). This CDR3 is built from 17 residues. From germline, CDR1 is SGHVS and CDR2 FQNEAQ. The V end lost 5 bases, the J end lost 2 bases, and 20 bases lay between the germline ends. This CDR3 is CASSNEYEGRDTDTQYF. The CDR3 DNA follows: TGTGCCAGCAGCAACGAGTACGAGGGGCGGGACACAGATACGCAGTATTTT.

The chain combines TRBV7-8 with TRBJ2-4, with 13 bases fitting TRBD2. V dropped 5 bases and J dropped 6; count of bases not matched to a gene: 10. The CDR3 sequence is 17 residues long. CDR1 and CDR2 from the germline V gene are SGHVS and FQNEAQ. The CDR3 region has the DNA TGTGCCAGCAGCACCCGGACTAGCGGGAGCTTGATAAACATTCAGTACTTC. Its protein is CASSTRTSGSLINIQYF.

This chain connects TRBV19 to TRBJ2-3; D possibly corresponds to TRBD1 (5 bases). Trimming left V 2 bases short and J 6 bases short, with 9 bases between. This CDR3 has 13 residues. Germline V lookup: CDR1 LNHDA, CDR2 SQIVND (reference sequence). Here the CDR3 DNA reads TGTGCCAGTAGTATACGGAAGGGGGATACGCAGTATTTT. Residues: CASSIRKGDTQYF.

This clone was observed once. The chain employs TRBV13 and TRBJ2-7; D unclear. The CDR3 sequence is 13 residues long. V was cut by 2 bases and J by 6 bases, with 11 bases left in between. Per germline, CDR1 PRHDT and CDR2 FYEKMQ (reference sequence). The CDR3 is CASSLYGSGEQYF. The CDR3 nucleotides are TGTGCCAGCAGCTTATATGGGTCGGGCGAGCAGTACTTC. The full variable domain, its missing parts supplied by reference TRBV13 and TRBJ2-7, is AAGVIQSPRHLIKEKRETATLKCYPIPRHDTVYWYQQGPGQDPQFLISFYEKMQSDKGSIPDRFSAQQFSDYHSELNMSSLELGDSALYFCASSLYGSGEQYFGPGTRLTVT.

For this clone: One end of the junction is discordant with germline, which a read error may explain. This sequence joins TRBV29-1 and TRBJ1-1; D is perhaps TRBD1 (6 bases). This CDR3 has 13 residues. CDR1 is SQVTM and CDR2 is ANQGSEA in the germline V gene. The CDR3 DNA reads as TGTACAGCGGTCAGGGGAGAGAACACTGAAGCTTTCTTT. It encodes CTAVRGENTEAFF.

The chain couples TRBV28 to TRBJ1-4, with 11 bases matching TRBD1. The CDR3 is 16 amino acids. Germline V gene data show CDR1 as MDHEN and CDR2 as SYDVKM. The V and J ends lost 1 base and 6 bases, in that order; junction bases with no gene match: 4. The CDR3 sequence: CASSLSGQGADEKLFF. DNA of the CDR3: TGTGCCAGCAGTTTATCAGGACAGGGGGCTGATGAAAAACTGTTTTTT.

The gene calls are TRBV6-5 and TRBJ1-5; possibly TRBD1 for D (5 bases). Germline V CDR1 and CDR2: MNHEY, SVGAGI. V was clipped by 7 bases and J by 0 bases, with 13 bases between them. The CDR3 totals 15 residues. Written as DNA, the CDR3 is TGTGCCAGCAAGACAGTAGCAGATAGCAATCAGCCCCAGCATTTT. Amino acids: CASKTVADSNQPQHF.

The chain joins TRBV7-8 to TRBJ1-1; D remains ambiguous. This CDR3 is 13 amino acids long. Per germline, CDR1 SGHVS and CDR2 FQNEAQ. The ends were cut back, 5 bases at V and 2 bases at J, with 9 bases in the middle. CDR3 region: CASSVGINTEAFF. The CDR3 DNA sequence: TGTGCCAGCAGCGTCGGTATAAACACTGAAGCTTTCTTT. The full variable domain, completed using reference TRBV7-8 and TRBJ1-1, is GAGVSQSPRYKVAKRGQDVALRCDPISGHVSLFWYQQALGQGPEFLTYFQNEAQLDKSGLPSDRFFAERPEGSVSTLKIQRTQQEDSAVYLCASSVGINTEAFFGQGTRLTVV.